The rows below give T cell receptor beta chains drawn from one sample of a study of Ad26.COV2.S vaccination and SARS-CoV-2 variants. The assay was immunoSEQ multiplex PCR, and TCRdb's table has in-frame clones only and misses some. Altogether roughly 510,000 clones are present, around nine tenths being singletons, with the ten largest covering around 13%. The sequenced sample was peripheral blood, obtained in a trial of Ad26.COV2.S vaccine versus placebo. Receptors were obtained from a person aged 18-60 years who received the Ad26.COV2.S COVID-19 vaccine or a placebo. The CDR3 runs from the conserved cysteine through the conserved F or W. The D gene is left open where the match is weak. The size field is filled for only some rows; it gives once, few, many or a size class.

D: -; size: few; J: TRBJ1-2; V: TRBV9; DNA: TGTGCCAGCAGCGTAGATGGCAGGCCCCAGGGGGGCTACACCTTC; CDR3: CASSVDGRPQGGYTF
D: TRBD1; size: -; J: TRBJ1-1; V: TRBV29-1; DNA: TGCAGCGCCGGGACAGGCAGGATAGAAGCTTTCTTT; CDR3: CSAGTGRIEAFF
D: TRBD1; size: -; J: TRBJ2-2; V: TRBV2; DNA: TGTGCCAGCAGTGACGGGACAGAAGTCACCGGGGAGCTGTTTTTT; CDR3: CASSDGTEVTGELFF
D: -; size: once; J: TRBJ1-2; V: TRBV5-1; DNA: TGCGCCAGCAGCCCGACCGGGCGGGAAGGGAATGGCTACACCTTC; CDR3: CASSPTGREGNGYTF
D: TRBD2; size: -; J: TRBJ2-5; V: TRBV15; DNA: TGTGCCACCAGCAGTAGCGGGCAAACTCAAGAGACCCAGTACTTC; CDR3: CATSSSGQTQETQYF
D: -; size: few; J: TRBJ1-2; V: TRBV30; DNA: TGTGCCTGGAGTCACGCGGCGTTGGGCAGTCACGGCTACACCTTC; CDR3: CAWSHAALGSHGYTF
D: TRBD1; size: -; J: TRBJ1-1; V: TRBV11-2; DNA: TGTGCCAGCAGCCCGTGGACAGGGACGGTGGATACTGAAGCTTTCTTT; CDR3: CASSPWTGTVDTEAFF
D: TRBD1; size: -; J: TRBJ2-7; V: TRBV19; DNA: TGTGCCAGTAGTATACCGGGACAGGCCTCCTACGAGCAGTACTTC; CDR3: CASSIPGQASYEQYF
D: TRBD2; size: -; J: TRBJ2-7; V: TRBV15; DNA: TGTGCCACCAGCAGAGATCCGGGACTAGTCTACGAGCAGTACTTC; CDR3: CATSRDPGLVYEQYF
D: TRBD1; size: -; J: TRBJ2-3; V: TRBV5-8; DNA: TGTGCCAGCAGCTTAATGACAGGGCCAAATACGCAGTATTTT; CDR3: CASSLMTGPNTQYF
D: TRBD1; size: -; J: TRBJ2-7; V: TRBV6-1; DNA: TGTGCCAGCAGTGTCGCCCGGGACAGGGGCTCCTACGAGCAGTACTTC; CDR3: CASSVARDRGSYEQYF
D: -; size: -; J: TRBJ2-7; V: TRBV7-2; DNA: TGTGCCAGCAGCTTAGGTGGGGGCGTGGGGGGATACGAGCAGTACTTC; CDR3: CASSLGGGVGGYEQYF
D: TRBD1; size: -; J: TRBJ2-7; V: TRBV7-6; DNA: TGTGCCAGCAGCGCGGGGACAGGGGGCTACGAGCAGTACTTC; CDR3: CASSAGTGGYEQYF
D: TRBD1; size: -; J: TRBJ2-7; V: TRBV28; DNA: TGTGCCAGCAGTTCTTCCGGTCCGACAGGGAACGAGCAGTACTTC; CDR3: CASSSSGPTGNEQYF
D: TRBD2; size: once; J: TRBJ2-7; V: TRBV30; DNA: TGTGCCTGGAGTGTAGGCCGGGGCTGGACTAGAGAGCAGTACTTC; CDR3: CAWSVGRGWTREQYF
D: -; size: -; J: TRBJ2-7; V: TRBV30; DNA: TGTGCCTGGAAACCTAGCCCCTACGAGCAGTACTTC; CDR3: CAWKPSPYEQYF
D: TRBD1; size: -; J: TRBJ1-1; V: TRBV18; DNA: TGTGCCAGCTCACCCAGGACAGGGGATGAAGCTTTCTTT; CDR3: CASSPRTGDEAFF
D: -; size: once; J: TRBJ2-5; V: TRBV20-1; DNA: TGCAGTGCTAGTGGGGCGACGGGCCAAGAGACCCAGTACTTC; CDR3: CSASGATGQETQYF
D: -; size: -; J: TRBJ2-5; V: TRBV19; DNA: TGTGCCAGTAGTATAGTTGCTGGGCGGGAGACCCAGTACTTC; CDR3: CASSIVAGRETQYF
D: -; size: -; J: TRBJ2-7; V: TRBV12-3/TRBV12-4; DNA: TGTGCCAGCAGTTTAGTAGGAGGGAACGAGCAGTACTTC; CDR3: CASSLVGGNEQYF
D: TRBD1; size: once; J: TRBJ1-6; V: TRBV28; DNA: TGTGCCAGTAACAGGGGCGGTAATTCACCCCTCCACTTT; CDR3: CASNRGGNSPLHF
D: -; size: once; J: TRBJ2-1; V: TRBV21-1; DNA: TGTGCCAGCAGCACCTCCGGGACCCAGTCCTACAATGAGCAGTTCTTC; CDR3: CASSTSGTQSYNEQFF
D: -; size: -; J: TRBJ2-2; V: TRBV16; DNA: TGTGCCAGCAGCCGCGATAGGGGTCGGGGAAACACCGGGGAGCTGTTTTTT; CDR3: CASSRDRGRGNTGELFF
D: -; size: -; J: TRBJ2-7; V: TRBV27; DNA: TGTGCCAGCAGTTTAGCGTTCGGGCGCTACGAGCAGTACTTC; CDR3: CASSLAFGRYEQYF
D: TRBD1; size: -; J: TRBJ1-1; V: TRBV11-1; DNA: TGTGCCAGCAGTGGGACAGGTTTCGTGAACACTGAAGCTTTCTTT; CDR3: CASSGTGFVNTEAFF
D: -; size: -; J: TRBJ2-5; V: TRBV12-3/TRBV12-4; DNA: TGTGCCAGCAGCCCTCGCCCGGAGACCCAGTACTTC; CDR3: CASSPRPETQYF
D: TRBD2; size: few; J: TRBJ2-1; V: TRBV20-1; DNA: TGCAGTGCTAGTGGACTAGCGGGAAGAAGAGATGAGCAGTTCTTC; CDR3: CSASGLAGRRDEQFF
D: -; size: -; J: TRBJ2-1; V: TRBV19; DNA: TGTGCCAGTAGTATCTCTGGCGGGATGGGTAATGAGCAGTTCTTC; CDR3: CASSISGGMGNEQFF
D: -; size: -; J: TRBJ1-1; V: TRBV5-8; DNA: TGTGCCTCGGGGGGGCCGTTGAACACTGAAGCTTTCTTT; CDR3: CASGGPLNTEAFF
D: -; size: -; J: TRBJ1-2; V: TRBV19; DNA: TGTGCCAGCTTCGGGACCGCGTATGGCTACACCTTC; CDR3: CASFGTAYGYTF
D: -; size: -; J: TRBJ2-5; V: TRBV5-1; DNA: TGCGCCAGCAGCGGGACCCCCGGAGGGACCCAGTACTTC; CDR3: CASSGTPGGTQYF
D: -; size: -; J: TRBJ2-3; V: TRBV12-5; DNA: TGTGCTAGTTCACAAGGGGGGAGGACAGATACGCAGTATTTT; CDR3: CASSQGGRTDTQYF
D: -; size: -; J: TRBJ2-5; V: TRBV27; DNA: TGTGCCAGCAGTTGGGGTTCGGTTGAGACCCAGTACTTC; CDR3: CASSWGSVETQYF
D: -; size: -; J: TRBJ2-1; V: TRBV3-1/TRBV3-2; DNA: TGTGCCAGCAGCCAAGATTTAGGGGCTGAGCAGTTCTTC; CDR3: CASSQDLGAEQFF
D: -; size: few; J: TRBJ1-1; V: TRBV7-8; DNA: TGTGCCAGCAGCTTAAACAGGATGAACACTGAAGCTTTCTTT; CDR3: CASSLNRMNTEAFF
D: TRBD1; size: -; J: TRBJ1-1; V: TRBV4-3; DNA: TGCGCCAGCAGCCGAGCGGGACAGGGGAGGACTGAAGCTTTCTTT; CDR3: CASSRAGQGRTEAFF
D: -; size: -; J: TRBJ2-7; V: TRBV7-9; DNA: TGTGCCAGCAGCTTTGAGGGAAGGGTCTACGAGCAGTACTTC; CDR3: CASSFEGRVYEQYF
D: -; size: -; J: TRBJ2-1; V: TRBV7-9; DNA: TGTGCCAGCAGCTTAGGGGTGACTCGTAATGAGCAGTTCTTC; CDR3: CASSLGVTRNEQFF
D: TRBD1; size: -; J: TRBJ1-1; V: TRBV11-2; DNA: TGTGCCAGCAGATTCGACAGGGCGGCGAACACTGAAGCTTTCTTT; CDR3: CASRFDRAANTEAFF
D: TRBD1; size: -; J: TRBJ2-7; V: TRBV28; DNA: TGTGCCAGCAGGACTGACAGGGGGCGAAACTCCGAGCAGTACTTC; CDR3: CASRTDRGRNSEQYF
D: TRBD1; size: -; J: TRBJ2-7; V: TRBV3-1/TRBV3-2; DNA: TGTGCCAGCAGGGACAGGGGTTTAAGCGAGCAGTACTTC; CDR3: CASRDRGLSEQYF
D: -; size: -; J: TRBJ2-1; V: TRBV7-2; DNA: TGTGCCAGCAGCTTGTCGTCCAATTACAATGAGCAGTTCTTC; CDR3: CASSLSSNYNEQFF
D: -; size: -; J: TRBJ1-1; V: TRBV30; DNA: TGTGCCTGGAGTGTGGGAAGAGGTCGGCTGAACACTGAAGCTTTCTTT; CDR3: CAWSVGRGRLNTEAFF
D: -; size: -; J: TRBJ1-5; V: TRBV7-9; DNA: TGTGCCAGCAGCCGAACAGGGAGGGACTCTCAGCCCCAGCATTTT; CDR3: CASSRTGRDSQPQHF
D: -; size: -; J: TRBJ1-1; V: TRBV19; DNA: TGTGCCAGTAGTATGTTGGCGAACACTGAAGCTTTCTTT; CDR3: CASSMLANTEAFF